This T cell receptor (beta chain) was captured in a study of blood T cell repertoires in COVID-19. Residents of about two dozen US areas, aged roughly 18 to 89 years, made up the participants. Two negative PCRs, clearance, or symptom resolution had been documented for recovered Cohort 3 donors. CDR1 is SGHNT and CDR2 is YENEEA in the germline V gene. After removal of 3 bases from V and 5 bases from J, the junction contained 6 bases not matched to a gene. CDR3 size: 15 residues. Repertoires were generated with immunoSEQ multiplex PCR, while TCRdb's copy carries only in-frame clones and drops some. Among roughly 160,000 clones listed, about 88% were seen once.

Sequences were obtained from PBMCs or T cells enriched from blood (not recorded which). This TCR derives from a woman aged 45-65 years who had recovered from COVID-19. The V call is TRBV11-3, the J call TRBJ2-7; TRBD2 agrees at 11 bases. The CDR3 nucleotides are TGTGCCAGCAGCTTGCCGGGACTAGCGGTCCACGAGCAGTACTTC. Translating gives CASSLPGLAVHEQYF. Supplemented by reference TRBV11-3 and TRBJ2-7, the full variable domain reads EAGVVQSPRYKIIEKKQPVAFWCNPISGHNTLYWYLQNLGQGPELLIRYENEEAVDDSQLPKDRFSAERLKGVDSTLKIQPAELGDSAVYLCASSLPGLAVHEQYFGPGTRLTVT.